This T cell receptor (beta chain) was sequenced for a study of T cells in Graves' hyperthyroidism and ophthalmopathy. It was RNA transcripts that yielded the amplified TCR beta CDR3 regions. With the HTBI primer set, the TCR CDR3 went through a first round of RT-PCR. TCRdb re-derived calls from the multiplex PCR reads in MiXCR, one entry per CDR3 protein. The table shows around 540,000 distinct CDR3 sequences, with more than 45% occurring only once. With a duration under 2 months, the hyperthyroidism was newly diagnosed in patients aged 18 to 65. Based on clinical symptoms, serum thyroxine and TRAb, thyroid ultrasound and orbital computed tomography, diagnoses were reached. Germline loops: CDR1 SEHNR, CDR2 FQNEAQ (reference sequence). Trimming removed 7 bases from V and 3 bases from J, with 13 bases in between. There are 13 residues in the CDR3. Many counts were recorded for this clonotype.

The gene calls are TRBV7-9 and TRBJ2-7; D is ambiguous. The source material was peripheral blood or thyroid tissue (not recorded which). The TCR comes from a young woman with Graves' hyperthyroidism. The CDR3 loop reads CASNDLVDYEQYF. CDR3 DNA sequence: TGTGCCAGCAACGATTTGGTGGACTACGAGCAGTACTTC.